Included here is one T cell receptor (beta chain) sequence, with context. Its antigen is undetermined. Assay used: immunoSEQ multiplex PCR; TCRdb lists only in-frame clones, some missing. The profile shows 100,000 to 150,000 clones, 87% of them singletons. CDR3 length: 16 residues. Trimming removed 4 bases from V and 4 bases from J; junction bases left unmatched: 8. Germline V CDR1 and CDR2: LGHDT, YNNKEL (reference sequence). The data originate from a study of T cell responses to AZD1222 COVID-19 vaccine. On the study more broadly: Analyses pooled second doses at about 4 or about 12 weeks.

Study results and caveats: Distributed over spike, vaccine-associated CD4 TCRs predominated at 160-218 and 743-854.

The material was peripheral blood, obtained on day 0 of AZD1222 vaccination. The clonotype was recovered from an adult in good health. The V and J genes are TRBV3-1 (or the pseudogene TRBV3-2) and TRBJ1-5; 9 bases map to TRBD1. The CDR3, as DNA: TGTGCCAGCAGCCCTTCCGGGACAGGGACGAATCAGCCCCAGCATTTT. This encodes CASSPSGTGTNQPQHF.